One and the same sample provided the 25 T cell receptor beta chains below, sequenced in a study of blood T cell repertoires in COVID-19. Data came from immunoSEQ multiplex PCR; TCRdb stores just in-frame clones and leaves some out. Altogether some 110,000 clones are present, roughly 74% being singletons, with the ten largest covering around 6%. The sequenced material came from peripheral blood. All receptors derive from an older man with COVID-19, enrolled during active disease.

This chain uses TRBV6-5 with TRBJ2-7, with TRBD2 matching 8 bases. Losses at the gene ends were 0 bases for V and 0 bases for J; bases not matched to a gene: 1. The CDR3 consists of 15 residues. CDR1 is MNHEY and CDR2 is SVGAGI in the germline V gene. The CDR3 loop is CASSYSGTSSYEQYF. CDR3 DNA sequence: TGTGCCAGCAGTTACTCGGGGACTAGCTCCTACGAGCAGTACTTC.

DNA of the CDR3: TGCGCCAGCAGCCCCTTAGCGGGAGGGGACAATGAGCAGTTCTTC. Residues: CASSPLAGGDNEQFF. The chain links TRBV5-1 to TRBJ2-1, with 11 bases identical to TRBD2. CDR1 and CDR2 (germline): SGHRS, YFSETQ. With V trimmed by 4 bases and J by 5 bases, 5 bases remained unmatched. The CDR3 is made up of 15 amino acids.

In nucleotides, the CDR3 is TGTGCCAGCCCCAGGGGAGCGGGGTACAACACCGGGGAGCTGTTTTTT. Its protein is CASPRGAGYNTGELFF. The chain recombines TRBV18 with TRBJ2-2, with a possible D match to TRBD2 (7 bases). The V gene's germline CDR1 is KGHSH and CDR2 LQKENI. V was clipped by 8 bases and J by 2 bases, with 18 bases between them. The CDR3 has 16 amino acids.

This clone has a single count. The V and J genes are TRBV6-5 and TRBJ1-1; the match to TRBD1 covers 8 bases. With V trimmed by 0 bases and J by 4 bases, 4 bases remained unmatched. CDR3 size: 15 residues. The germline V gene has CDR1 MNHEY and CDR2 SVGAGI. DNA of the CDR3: TGTGCCAGCAGTTACTCCCAGGGGGCAGGCACTGAAGCTTTCTTT. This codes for CASSYSQGAGTEAFF.

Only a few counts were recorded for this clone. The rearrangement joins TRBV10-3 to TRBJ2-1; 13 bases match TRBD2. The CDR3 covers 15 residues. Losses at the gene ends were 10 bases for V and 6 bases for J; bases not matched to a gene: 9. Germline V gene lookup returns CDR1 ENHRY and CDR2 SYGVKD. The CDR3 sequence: CATTGTSGEGNEQFF. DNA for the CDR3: TGTGCCACGACTGGGACTAGCGGGGAGGGCAATGAGCAGTTCTTC.

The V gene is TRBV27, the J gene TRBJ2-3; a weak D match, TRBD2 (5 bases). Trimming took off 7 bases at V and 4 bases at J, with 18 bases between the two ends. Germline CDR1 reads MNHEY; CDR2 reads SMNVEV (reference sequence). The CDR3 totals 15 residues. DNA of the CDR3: TGTGCCAGCAAACTAAGCGGTTTGAGGCCAGATACGCAGTATTTT. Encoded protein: CASKLSGLRPDTQYF.

For the CDR3, the DNA is TGTGCCAGCGGGCTTCTGGCTAGCAGAAAGACAGATACGCAGTATTTT. This translates into CASGLLASRKTDTQYF. This chain connects TRBV2 to TRBJ2-3, with D perhaps TRBD2 (5 bases). Trimming took off 8 bases at V and 3 bases at J, with 21 bases between the two ends. Per germline, CDR1 SNHLY and CDR2 FYNNEI. The CDR3 runs 16 residues.

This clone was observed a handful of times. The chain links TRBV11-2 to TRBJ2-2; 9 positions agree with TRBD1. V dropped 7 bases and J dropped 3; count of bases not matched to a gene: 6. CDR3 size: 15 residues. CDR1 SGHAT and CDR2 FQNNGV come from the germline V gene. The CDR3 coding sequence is TGTGCCAGCAAAAGACAGGGGGTCGACACCGGGGAGCTGTTTTTT. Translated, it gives CASKRQGVDTGELFF.

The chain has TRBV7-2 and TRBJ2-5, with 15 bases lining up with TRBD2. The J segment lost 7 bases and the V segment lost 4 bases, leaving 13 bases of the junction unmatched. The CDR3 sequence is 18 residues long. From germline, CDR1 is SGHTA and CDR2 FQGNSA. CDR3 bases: TGTGCCAGCAGCTCCCCACGGGGACTAGCGGGAGGATACGTGACCCAGTACTTC. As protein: CASSSPRGLAGGYVTQYF.

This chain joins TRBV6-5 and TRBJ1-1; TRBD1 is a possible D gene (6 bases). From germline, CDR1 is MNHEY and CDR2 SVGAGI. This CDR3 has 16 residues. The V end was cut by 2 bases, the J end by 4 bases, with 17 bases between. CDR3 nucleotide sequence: TGTGCCAGCAGTTACCAATTGGCAGGGGTGGGCACTGAAGCTTTCTTT. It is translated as CASSYQLAGVGTEAFF.

As DNA, the CDR3 is TGTGCCAGCTCACAACAGGGGGCAGGGGTCACTGAAGCTTTCTTT. Protein product: CASSQQGAGVTEAFF. This chain joins TRBV18 and TRBJ1-1; TRBD1 matches at 9 bases. V shed 4 bases, J shed 4 bases, and the junction held 7 bases outside the gene matches. CDR1 KGHSH and CDR2 LQKENI come from the germline V gene. This CDR3 comprises 15 residues.

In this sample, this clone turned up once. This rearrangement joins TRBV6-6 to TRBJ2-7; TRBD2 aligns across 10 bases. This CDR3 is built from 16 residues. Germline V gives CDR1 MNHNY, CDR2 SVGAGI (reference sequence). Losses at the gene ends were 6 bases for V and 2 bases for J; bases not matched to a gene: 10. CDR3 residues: CASRFGAGGGAYEQYF. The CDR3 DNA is TGTGCCAGCAGGTTCGGAGCGGGAGGGGGAGCCTACGAGCAGTACTTC.

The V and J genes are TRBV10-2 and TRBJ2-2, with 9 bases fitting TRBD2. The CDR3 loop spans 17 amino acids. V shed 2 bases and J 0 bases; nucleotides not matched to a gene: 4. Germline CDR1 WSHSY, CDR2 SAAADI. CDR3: CASSERSGRTNTGELFF. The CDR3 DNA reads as TGCGCCAGCAGTGAGAGGAGCGGGAGGACGAACACCGGGGAGCTGTTTTTT.

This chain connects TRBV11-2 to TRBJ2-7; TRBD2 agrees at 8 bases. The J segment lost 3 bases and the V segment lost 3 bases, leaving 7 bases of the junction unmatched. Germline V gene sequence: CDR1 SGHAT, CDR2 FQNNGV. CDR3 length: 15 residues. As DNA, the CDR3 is TGTGCCAGCAGCTTTCTTCCGGGACTAGTCTACGAGCAGTACTTC. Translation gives CASSFLPGLVYEQYF.

The CDR3 DNA reads as TGTGCCAGCAGCCATTGGACTAACAGGAATGAGCAGTTCTTC. This translates into CASSHWTNRNEQFF. The chain has TRBV11-2 and TRBJ2-1; the D gene is possibly TRBD2 (6 bases). In germline, CDR1 is SGHAT, CDR2 FQNNGV. The CDR3 is 14 residues long. V lost 5 bases to trimming and J lost 7 bases, with 15 bases between them.

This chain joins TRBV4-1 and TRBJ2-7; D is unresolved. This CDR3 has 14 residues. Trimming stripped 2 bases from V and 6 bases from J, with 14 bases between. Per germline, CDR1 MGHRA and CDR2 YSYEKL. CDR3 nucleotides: TGCGCCAGCAGCCAACAAGACGAGGTGGCCGAGCAGTACTTC. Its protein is CASSQQDEVAEQYF.

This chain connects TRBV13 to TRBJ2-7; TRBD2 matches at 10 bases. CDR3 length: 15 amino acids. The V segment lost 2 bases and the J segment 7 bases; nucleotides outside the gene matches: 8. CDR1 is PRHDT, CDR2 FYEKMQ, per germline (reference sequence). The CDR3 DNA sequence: TGTGCCAGCAGCTTATGGGCTAGCGGGAGTGAGGAGCAGTACTTC. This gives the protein CASSLWASGSEEQYF.

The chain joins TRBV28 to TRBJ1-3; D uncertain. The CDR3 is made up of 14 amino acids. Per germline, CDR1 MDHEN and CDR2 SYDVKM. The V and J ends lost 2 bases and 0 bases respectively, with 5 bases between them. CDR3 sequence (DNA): TGTGCCAGCAGTTTAGCTAGCTCTGGAAACACCATATATTTT. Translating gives CASSLASSGNTIYF.

CDR3 in DNA: TGTGCCAGCAGTGAAACTGCCAGGAACTATGGCTACACCTTC. Protein sequence: CASSETARNYGYTF. This chain links TRBV2 with TRBJ1-2; no reliable D call. With 2 bases removed from V and 2 bases from J, the gap between germline ends came to 9 bases. The CDR3 is made up of 14 amino acids. Germline CDR1 is SNHLY and CDR2 is FYNNEI.

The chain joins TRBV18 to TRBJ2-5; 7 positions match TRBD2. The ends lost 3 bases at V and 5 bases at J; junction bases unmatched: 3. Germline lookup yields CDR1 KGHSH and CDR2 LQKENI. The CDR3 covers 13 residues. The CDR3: CASSPGGEETQYF. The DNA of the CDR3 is TGTGCCAGCTCACCGGGAGGGGAGGAGACCCAGTACTTC. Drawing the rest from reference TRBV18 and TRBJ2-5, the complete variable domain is NAGVMQNPRHLVRRRGQEARLRCSPMKGHSHVYWYRQLPEEGLKFMVYLQKENIIDESGMPKERFSAEFPKEGPSILRIQQVVRGDSAAYFCASSPGGEETQYFGPGTRLLVL.

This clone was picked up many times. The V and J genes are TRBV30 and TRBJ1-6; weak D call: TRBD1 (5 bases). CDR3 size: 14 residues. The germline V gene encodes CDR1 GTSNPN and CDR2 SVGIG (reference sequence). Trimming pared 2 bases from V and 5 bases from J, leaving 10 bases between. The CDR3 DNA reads TGTGCCTGGAGTTTAGACAGTAATAATTCACCCCTCCACTTT. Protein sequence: CAWSLDSNNSPLHF.

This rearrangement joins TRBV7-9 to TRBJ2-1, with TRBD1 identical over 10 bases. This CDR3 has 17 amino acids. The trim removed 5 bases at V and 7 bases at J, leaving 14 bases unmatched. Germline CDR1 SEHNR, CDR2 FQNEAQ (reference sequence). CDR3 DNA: TGTGCCAGCAGCGGCCCCGTCCGGGACAGGGGAGTAAATGAGCAGTTCTTC. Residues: CASSGPVRDRGVNEQFF.

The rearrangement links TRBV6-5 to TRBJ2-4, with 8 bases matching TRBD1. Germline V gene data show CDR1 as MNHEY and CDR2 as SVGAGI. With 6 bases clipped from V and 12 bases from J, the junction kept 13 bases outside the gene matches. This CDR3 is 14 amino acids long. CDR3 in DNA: TGTGCCAGCAGCACCGGGACAGGCGCCCAGGATCAGTACTTC. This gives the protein CASSTGTGAQDQYF.

CDR3 bases: TGTGCCAGCAGCTTACAGGGTGGAGGAGACTACGAGCAGTACTTC. It specifies CASSLQGGGDYEQYF. This chain connects TRBV5-5 to TRBJ2-7; tentatively, D is TRBD1 (6 bases). This CDR3 region has 15 residues. CDR1 and CDR2 (germline): SGHKS, YYEKEE (reference sequence). V dropped 2 bases and J dropped 3 bases, with 15 bases sitting between them.

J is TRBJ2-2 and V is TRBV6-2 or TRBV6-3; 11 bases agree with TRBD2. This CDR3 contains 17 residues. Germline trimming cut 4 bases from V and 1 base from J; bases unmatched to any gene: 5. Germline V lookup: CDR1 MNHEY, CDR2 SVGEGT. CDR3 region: CASSSLLAGVNTGELFF. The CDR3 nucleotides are TGTGCCAGCAGTTCCTTACTAGCGGGGGTGAACACCGGGGAGCTGTTTTTT.